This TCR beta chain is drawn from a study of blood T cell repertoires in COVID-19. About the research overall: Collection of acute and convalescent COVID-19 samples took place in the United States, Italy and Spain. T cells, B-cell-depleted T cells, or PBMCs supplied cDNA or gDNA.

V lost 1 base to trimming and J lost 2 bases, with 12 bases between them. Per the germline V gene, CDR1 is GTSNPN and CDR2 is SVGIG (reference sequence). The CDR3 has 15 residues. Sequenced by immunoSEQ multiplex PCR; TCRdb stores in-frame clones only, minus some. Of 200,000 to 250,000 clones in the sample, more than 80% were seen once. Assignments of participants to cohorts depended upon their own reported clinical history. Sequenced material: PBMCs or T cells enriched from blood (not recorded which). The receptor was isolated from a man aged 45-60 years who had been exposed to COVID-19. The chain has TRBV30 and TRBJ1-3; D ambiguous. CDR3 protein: CAWSAGQSAGNTIYF. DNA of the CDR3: TGTGCCTGGAGTGCAGGCCAGAGTGCTGGAAACACCATATATTTT.